A single sample is the source of the 15 T cell receptor beta chains below, sequenced in a study of cytomegalovirus exposure and HLA in healthy donors. PCR primers comprised 60 Vbeta and 13 Jbeta primers. TCRdb's copy holds only in-frame clones and misses some; the assay was immunoSEQ multiplex PCR. The sample holds some 150,000 clones; approximately 80% are singletons and the top ten take around 5.2%. The sample taken for sequencing was PBMCs. The receptors here all came from a woman aged 40 to 55 in good health and CMV-seropositive.

This sequence joins TRBV28 and TRBJ1-4; possibly TRBD1 for D (5 bases). The germline gives CDR1 MDHEN, CDR2 SYDVKM. The CDR3 loop spans 14 amino acids. The ends were cut back, 5 bases at V and 8 bases at J, with 15 bases in the middle. The CDR3 spells CASSVDSVGEKLFF. CDR3 coding DNA: TGTGCCAGCAGTGTCGACAGCGTGGGGGAAAAACTGTTTTTT.

V and J are TRBV7-6 and TRBJ2-2; D might be TRBD1 (6 bases). The ends were cut back, 0 bases at V and 1 base at J, with 9 bases in the middle. CDR1 and CDR2 from the germline V gene are SGHVS and FNYEAQ. CDR3 length: 16 amino acids. CDR3 bases: TGTGCCAGCAGCTTAGCGACAGGCAAGAACACCGGGGAGCTGTTTTTT. Translation: CASSLATGKNTGELFF. Full variable domain (remainder filled in from reference TRBV7-6 and TRBJ2-2): GAGVSQSPRYKVTKRGQDVALRCDPISGHVSLYWYRQALGQGPEFLTYFNYEAQQDKSGLPNDRFSAERPEGSISTLTIQRTEQRDSAMYRCASSLATGKNTGELFFGEGSRLTVL.

The V gene is TRBV30, the J gene TRBJ1-1; a weak D match, TRBD1 (5 bases). CDR1 is GTSNPN and CDR2 is SVGIG in the germline V gene (reference sequence). V lost 1 base and J 4 bases, leaving 7 bases between the germline ends. The length of the CDR3 is 12 residues. In DNA, the CDR3 is TGTGCCTGGAGTGCCAGGGTCACTGAAGCTTTCTTT. Translating gives CAWSARVTEAFF. Looking up the rest from reference TRBV30 and TRBJ1-1 gives the full variable domain: SQTIHQWPATLVQPVGSPLSLECTVEGTSNPNLYWYRQAAGRGLQLLFYSVGIGQISSEVPQNLSASRPQDRQFILSSKKLLLSDSGFYLCAWSARVTEAFFGQGTRLTVV.

The V and J genes are TRBV11-3 and TRBJ1-5, with D possibly being TRBD1 (6 bases). Trimming took 1 base from V and 7 from J, leaving 11 bases between them. The V gene's germline CDR1 is SGHNT and CDR2 YENEEA. The CDR3 totals 14 residues. Here the CDR3 reads CASSLVRGEQPQHF. In nucleotides, the CDR3 is TGTGCCAGCAGCTTAGTCAGGGGCGAACAGCCCCAGCATTTT.

This rearrangement joins TRBV27 to TRBJ1-1; 9 nucleotides agree with TRBD1. Germline V gene lookup returns CDR1 MNHEY and CDR2 SMNVEV (reference sequence). The CDR3 consists of 16 residues. The ends lost 4 bases at V and 3 bases at J; junction bases unmatched: 9. The CDR3 coding sequence is TGTGCCAGCAGTTCCGGGTGGGGACAGGGAGACACTGAAGCTTTCTTT. Translation gives CASSSGWGQGDTEAFF.

The CDR3 region is CASSSWAVTDTQYF. CDR3 coding DNA: TGCGCCAGCAGCTCGTGGGCCGTCACAGATACGCAGTATTTT. The chain employs TRBV5-1 and TRBJ2-3; D unclear. V lost 3 bases to trimming and J lost 2 bases, with 10 bases between them. The CDR3 is 14 amino acids. Germline V lookup: CDR1 SGHRS, CDR2 YFSETQ.

The gene calls are TRBV29-1 and TRBJ2-7; 11 bases fit TRBD2. The germline V gene has CDR1 SQVTM and CDR2 ANQGSEA. With 1 base clipped from V and 1 base from J, the junction kept 0 bases outside the gene matches. The CDR3 is made up of 14 amino acids. CDR3: CSVEGLAGSYEQYF. DNA of the CDR3: TGCAGCGTTGAAGGACTAGCGGGGTCCTACGAGCAGTACTTC.

The rearrangement uses TRBV7-2 and TRBJ1-2, with 11 bases identical to TRBD1. The trim removed 1 base at V and 6 bases at J, leaving 7 bases unmatched. Germline CDR1 SGHTA, CDR2 FQGNSA. This CDR3 contains 16 residues. The CDR3: CASSLGPAGQGDGYTF. DNA for the CDR3: TGTGCCAGCAGCTTAGGTCCGGCGGGACAGGGGGATGGCTACACCTTC.

As to this clone: The junction does not match germline at one end; this may be a read error. This CDR3 is also generated by other DNA sequences in the sample. V is TRBV18 and J is TRBJ1-1, with TRBD1 as a possible D gene (5 bases). The CDR3 runs to 13 residues. Germline loops: CDR1 KGHSH, CDR2 LQKENI. In DNA form, the CDR3 reads TGTGCCAGCTCACCGACAGCCGACACTGAAGCCTTCTTT. Protein product: CASSPTADTEAFF.

Note on this clone: At one end, the junction sequence differs from germline, possibly due to a read error. The V call is TRBV27, the J call TRBJ2-1; 9 nucleotides match TRBD2. The CDR3 covers 15 residues. The germline V gene has CDR1 MNHEY and CDR2 SMNVEV (reference sequence). CDR3 amino acids: CASTRGLASNNEQFF. The CDR3 DNA reads TGTGCCAGCACCCGGGGACTAGCCTCCAACAATGAGCAGTTCTTC.

The chain links TRBV19 to TRBJ1-1, with TRBD1 identical over 8 bases. The CDR3 has 12 amino acids. With V trimmed by 7 bases and J by 10 bases, 8 bases remained unmatched. Germline CDR1 reads LNHDA; CDR2 reads SQIVND (reference sequence). CDR3 in amino acids: CASNMNTGGAFF. The CDR3 nucleotides read TGTGCCAGTAACATGAATACAGGGGGAGCTTTCTTT.

This clone was counted only a few times. The V call is TRBV7-2, the J call TRBJ2-3; possibly TRBD2 for D (6 bases). This CDR3 spans 16 amino acids. Per the germline V gene, CDR1 is SGHTA and CDR2 is FQGNSA. Trimming shortened V by 1 base and J by 7 bases, and 18 bases separated the two germline ends. As DNA, the CDR3 is TGTGCCAGCAGCTTAGAAGGTTCGGGAGCAAGAAATACGCAGTATTTT. This codes for CASSLEGSGARNTQYF.

The V and J genes are TRBV30 and TRBJ1-1; 7 nucleotides match TRBD1. The J segment lost 0 bases and the V segment lost 0 bases, leaving 7 bases of the junction unmatched. This CDR3 has 16 residues. The V gene's germline CDR1 is GTSNPN and CDR2 SVGIG (reference sequence). The CDR3 DNA reads as TGTGCCTGGAGTGTATCAGGGGGGTGGGTGAACACTGAAGCTTTCTTT. This encodes CAWSVSGGWVNTEAFF. The whole variable domain, remainder taken from reference TRBV30 and TRBJ1-1, is SQTIHQWPATLVQPVGSPLSLECTVEGTSNPNLYWYRQAAGRGLQLLFYSVGIGQISSEVPQNLSASRPQDRQFILSSKKLLLSDSGFYLCAWSVSGGWVNTEAFFGQGTRLTVV.

The gene calls are TRBV5-1 and TRBJ1-4; D is undetermined. The V gene lost 4 bases and the J gene lost 0 bases, with 10 bases spanning the gap. This CDR3 region has 15 residues. Germline-derived CDR1 and CDR2 are SGHRS and YFSETQ. The chain's CDR3 is CASSLRKSTNEKLFF. In nucleotides, the CDR3 is TGCGCCAGCAGCCTGAGAAAATCAACTAATGAAAAACTGTTTTTT.

The chain couples TRBV29-1 to TRBJ1-1; D possibly corresponds to TRBD1 (5 bases). The germline V and J ends were trimmed by 7 bases and 2 bases, with 11 bases remaining between them. The CDR3 has 12 residues. CDR1 SQVTM and CDR2 ANQGSEA come from the germline V gene. CDR3 DNA: TGCAGCGGTCGGGACTCTAACACTGAAGCTTTCTTT. Translated: CSGRDSNTEAFF. Filled out from reference TRBV29-1 and TRBJ1-1, the complete variable domain reads SAVISQKPSRDICQRGTSLTIQCQVDSQVTMMFWYRQQPGQSLTLIATANQGSEATYESGFVIDKFPISRPNLTFSTLTVSNMSPEDSSIYLCSGRDSNTEAFFGQGTRLTVV.